What follows are 3 T cell receptor beta chains derived from one specimen sequenced in a study of PD-1 blockade in classical Hodgkin lymphoma (dated by TCRdb to 2018 to 2021). Libraries were made using the immunoSEQ multiplex PCR assay. This is the immuneACCESS table as TCRdb keeps it, with only in-frame sequences that have V and J called. A part of the clones is gone; compared with another copy, unresolved V genes explain less than half, and the rest is unexplained. Here the sample has 25,000 to 30,000 clones; 80% occur a single time. The ten largest account for roughly 17% of the sample. The time point label corresponds to: cycle 4 day 1 (C4D1), after less than 7 weeks of nivolumab. Every trial patient had relapsed after autologous stem cell transplantation, and cohorts A, B and C differed in prior brentuximab vedotin exposure. Sequencing used peripheral blood mononuclear cells (PBMCs), obtained before the fourth cycle of nivolumab. Source of these receptors: a human donor with classical Hodgkin lymphoma.

The J gene is TRBJ1-2, the V gene TRBV19; D gene ambiguous. Germline values: CDR1 LNHDA, CDR2 SQIVND (reference sequence). V was clipped by 2 bases and J by 8 bases, with 12 bases between them. CDR3 size: 13 residues. CDR3 in DNA: TGTGCCAGTAGTATACGAGGAGGACTAGGCTACACCTTC. Its translation is CASSIRGGLGYTF.

This chain uses TRBV28 with TRBJ2-7; weak D call: TRBD2 (6 bases). Germline CDR1 is MDHEN and CDR2 is SYDVKM. The V gene lost 4 bases and the J gene lost 6 bases, with 16 bases spanning the gap. This CDR3 contains 14 residues. The CDR3 region has the DNA TGTGCCAGCAGTTCGGGGACTTCCCTTAGCGAGCAGTACTTC. This sequence encodes CASSSGTSLSEQYF.

The genes are TRBV6-1 and TRBJ2-7; D call uncertain. Per germline, CDR1 MNHNS and CDR2 SASEGT. There are 14 residues in the CDR3. The V end was cut by 4 bases, the J end by 0 bases, with 10 bases between. The CDR3 loop is CASSATGVSYEQYF. The DNA for the CDR3 is TGTGCCAGCAGTGCAACCGGCGTCTCCTACGAGCAGTACTTC.